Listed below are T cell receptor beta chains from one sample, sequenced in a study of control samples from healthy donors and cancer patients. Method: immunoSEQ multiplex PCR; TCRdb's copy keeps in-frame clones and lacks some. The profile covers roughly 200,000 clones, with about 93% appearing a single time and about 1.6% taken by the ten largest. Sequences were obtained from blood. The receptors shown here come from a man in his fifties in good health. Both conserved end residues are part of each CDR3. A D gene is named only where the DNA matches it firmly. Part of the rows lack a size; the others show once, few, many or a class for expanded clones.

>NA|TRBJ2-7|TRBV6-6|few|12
CASKGGLREQYF
TGTGCCAGTAAAGGAGGTCTCCGCGAGCAGTACTTC
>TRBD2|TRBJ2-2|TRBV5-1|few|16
CASEPLAGGNTGELFF
TGCGCCAGCGAGCCACTGGCGGGGGGAAACACCGGGGAGCTGTTTTTT
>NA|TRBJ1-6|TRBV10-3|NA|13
CAISTDDNSPLHF
TGTGCCATCAGTACAGATGATAATTCACCCCTCCACTTT
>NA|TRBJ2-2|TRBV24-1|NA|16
CATSDLGGSNTGELFF
TGTGCCACCAGTGATTTGGGGGGCTCGAACACCGGGGAGCTGTTTTTT
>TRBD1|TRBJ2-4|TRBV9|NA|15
CASSVGDRVKNIQYF
TGTGCCAGCAGCGTAGGGGACAGGGTCAAAAACATTCAGTACTTC
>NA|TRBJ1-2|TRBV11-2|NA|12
CASSLGDGRTDF
TGTGCCAGCAGCTTAGGAGACGGACGGACCGACTTC
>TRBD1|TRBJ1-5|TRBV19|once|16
CASQDRSLGSNQPQHF
TGCGCCTCCCAGGACAGGAGTTTGGGTAGCAATCAGCCCCAGCATTTT
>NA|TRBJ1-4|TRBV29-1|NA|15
CSVTTEGYTNEKLFF
TGCAGCGTTACCACTGAGGGTTATACTAATGAAAAACTGTTTTTT
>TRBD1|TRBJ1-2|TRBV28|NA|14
CASSLFSGGYGYTF
TGTGCCAGCAGTTTATTCTCAGGGGGCTATGGCTACACCTTC
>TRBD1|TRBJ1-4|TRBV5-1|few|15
CASRIADRGNEKLFF
TGCGCCAGCAGAATTGCGGACAGGGGCAATGAAAAACTGTTTTTT
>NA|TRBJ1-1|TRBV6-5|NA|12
CASSAGDTEAFF
TGTGCCAGCAGCGCAGGAGACACTGAAGCTTTCTTT
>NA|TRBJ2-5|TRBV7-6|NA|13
CASSLSSGQTQYF
TGTGCCAGCAGCTTAAGTTCTGGCCAGACCCAGTACTTC
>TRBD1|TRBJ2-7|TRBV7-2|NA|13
CASRYRTGDEQYF
TGTGCCAGCAGATATCGGACAGGGGACGAGCAGTACTTC
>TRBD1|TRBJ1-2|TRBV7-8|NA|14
CASSRGQYDYGYTF
TGTGCCAGCAGCAGGGGACAGTACGACTATGGCTACACCTTC
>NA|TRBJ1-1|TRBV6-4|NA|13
CASSEGAGTEAFF
TGTGCCAGCAGTGAGGGGGCGGGTACTGAAGCTTTCTTT
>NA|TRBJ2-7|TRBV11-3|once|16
CASSLGRDAPTYEQYF
TGTGCCAGCAGCTTAGGCCGGGACGCGCCCACCTACGAGCAGTACTTC
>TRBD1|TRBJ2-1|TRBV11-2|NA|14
CASSFPGGRDEQFF
TGTGCCAGCAGCTTTCCAGGGGGCAGGGATGAGCAGTTCTTC
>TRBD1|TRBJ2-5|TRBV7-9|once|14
CASSYGTEQETQYF
TGTGCCAGCAGCTATGGGACAGAACAAGAGACCCAGTACTTC
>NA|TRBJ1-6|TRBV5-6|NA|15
CASSLGLVNNSPLHF
TGTGCCAGCAGCTTGGGCTTGGTCAATAATTCACCCCTCCACTTT
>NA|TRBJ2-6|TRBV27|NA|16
CASRGGQKSGANVLTF
TGTGCCAGCAGGGGGGGACAAAAGTCTGGGGCCAACGTCCTGACTTTC
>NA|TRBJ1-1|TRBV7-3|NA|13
CASSLMGQGSAFF
TGTGCCAGCAGCTTGATGGGGCAGGGCTCGGCTTTCTTT
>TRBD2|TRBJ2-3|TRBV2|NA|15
CASSESSGSTDTQYF
TGTGCCAGCAGTGAGTCCAGCGGGAGTACAGATACGCAGTATTTT
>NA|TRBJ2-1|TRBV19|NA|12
CASSKLRDEQFF
TGTGCCAGTAGTAAACTCCGGGATGAGCAGTTCTTC
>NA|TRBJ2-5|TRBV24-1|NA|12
CATSDAGETQYF
TGTGCCACCAGTGATGCCGGCGAGACCCAGTACTTC
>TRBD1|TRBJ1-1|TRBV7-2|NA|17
CASSSYRGRVVNTEAFF
TGTGCCAGCAGCTCGTACAGGGGGCGAGTAGTGAACACTGAAGCTTTCTTT
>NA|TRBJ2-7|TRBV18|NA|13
CASSPYSSYEQYF
TGTGCCAGCTCACCGTACTCTTCCTACGAGCAGTACTTC
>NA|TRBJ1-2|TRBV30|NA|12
CAWSETGTGYTF
TGTGCCTGGAGTGAGACGGGGACTGGCTACACCTTC
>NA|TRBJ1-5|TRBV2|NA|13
CASTNLGSQPQHF
TGTGCCAGTACAAACTTGGGGAGTCAGCCCCAGCATTTT
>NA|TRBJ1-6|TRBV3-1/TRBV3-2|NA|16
CASSQDPSSYNSPLHF
TGTGCCAGCAGCCAAGACCCGAGCTCCTATAATTCACCCCTCCACTTT
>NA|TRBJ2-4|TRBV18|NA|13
CASSSDRLNIQYF
TGTGCCAGCTCGTCCGACAGGCTTAACATTCAGTACTTC
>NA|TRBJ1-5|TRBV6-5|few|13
CASTPGGVQPQHF
TGTGCCAGCACCCCGGGGGGAGTACAGCCCCAGCATTTT
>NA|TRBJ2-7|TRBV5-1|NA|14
CASSLIDSSYEQYF
TGCGCCAGCAGCTTAATAGACAGCTCTTACGAGCAGTACTTC
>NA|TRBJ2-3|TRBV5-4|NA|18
CASSLVGRTPGVSDTQYF
TGTGCCAGCAGCTTGGTAGGCCGGACCCCTGGGGTGAGCGATACGCAGTATTTT
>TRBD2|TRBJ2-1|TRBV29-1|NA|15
CSVEEVTRGDNEQFF
TGCAGCGTTGAAGAAGTGACGCGGGGGGACAATGAGCAGTTCTTC
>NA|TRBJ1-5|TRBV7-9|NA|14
CASSLTTGNQPQHF
TGTGCCAGCAGCTTAACCACGGGGAATCAGCCCCAGCATTTT
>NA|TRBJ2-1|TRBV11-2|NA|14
CASSSRTAYNEQFF
TGTGCCAGCAGCTCAAGGACAGCTTACAATGAGCAGTTCTTC
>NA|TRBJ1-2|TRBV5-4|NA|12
CASSSDVYGYTF
TGTGCCAGCAGCTCTGATGTATACGGCTACACCTTC
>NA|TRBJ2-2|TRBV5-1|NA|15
CASSLDAVNTGELFF
TGCGCCAGCAGCTTGGATGCGGTGAACACCGGGGAGCTGTTTTTT
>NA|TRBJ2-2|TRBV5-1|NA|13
CASSQGSTGELFF
TGCGCCAGCAGCCAGGGGAGCACCGGGGAGCTGTTTTTT
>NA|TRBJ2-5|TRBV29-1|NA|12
CSVPTAPGTQYF
TGCAGCGTTCCGACGGCCCCAGGGACCCAGTACTTC
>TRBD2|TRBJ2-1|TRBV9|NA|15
CASSVGSGGYNEQFF
TGTGCCAGCAGCGTAGGAAGCGGGGGATACAATGAGCAGTTCTTC
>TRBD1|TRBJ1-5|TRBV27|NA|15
CASGKQGNNNQPQHF
TGTGCCAGCGGAAAACAGGGGAATAACAATCAGCCCCAGCATTTT
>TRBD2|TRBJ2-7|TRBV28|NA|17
CASSSVRERGGPYEQYF
TGTGCCAGCAGCTCCGTGAGGGAGCGGGGGGGCCCTTACGAGCAGTACTTC
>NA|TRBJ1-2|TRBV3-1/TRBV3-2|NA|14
CASSQDALGNGYTF
TGTGCCAGCAGCCAAGATGCGCTGGGAAATGGCTACACCTTC
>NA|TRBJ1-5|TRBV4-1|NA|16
CASSQAGGDSNQPQHF
TGCGCCAGCAGCCAAGCTGGGGGGGATAGCAATCAGCCCCAGCATTTT
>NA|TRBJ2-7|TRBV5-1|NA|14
CASSSDSVAYEQYF
TGCGCCAGCAGCTCGGACAGTGTCGCGTACGAGCAGTACTTC
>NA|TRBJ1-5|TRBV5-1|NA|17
CASSLDPGALGNQPQHF
TGCGCCAGCAGCTTGGACCCGGGCGCATTGGGCAATCAGCCCCAGCATTTT
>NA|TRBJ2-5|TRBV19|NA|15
CASSIVTSWGETQYF
TGTGCCAGTAGTATAGTGACATCCTGGGGGGAGACCCAGTACTTC
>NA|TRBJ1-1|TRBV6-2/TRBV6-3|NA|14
CASSWAGQGTEAFF
TGTGCCAGCAGCTGGGCAGGGCAAGGAACTGAAGCTTTCTTT
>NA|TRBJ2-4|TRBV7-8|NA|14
CASSYRDVDGIQYF
TGTGCCAGCAGCTACCGGGACGTTGATGGCATTCAGTACTTC
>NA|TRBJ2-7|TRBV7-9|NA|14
CASSFTVGFYEQYF
TGTGCCAGCAGCTTTACGGTCGGGTTCTACGAGCAGTACTTC
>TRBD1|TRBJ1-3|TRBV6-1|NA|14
CASSEIDRADTIYF
TGTGCCAGCAGTGAAATTGACAGGGCAGACACCATATATTTT
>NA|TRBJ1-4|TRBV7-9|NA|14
CASSLGTENEKLFF
TGTGCCAGCAGCTTAGGGACGGAAAATGAAAAACTGTTTTTT
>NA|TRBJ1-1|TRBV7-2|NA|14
CASSPRRRETEAFF
TGTGCCAGCAGCCCGCGTCGGAGGGAAACTGAAGCTTTCTTT
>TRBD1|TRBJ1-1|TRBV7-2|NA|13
CASKTGRDTEAFF
TGTGCCAGCAAGACAGGGAGGGACACTGAAGCTTTCTTT
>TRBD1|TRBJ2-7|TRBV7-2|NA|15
CASSFPGTGIYEQYF
TGTGCCAGCAGCTTTCCCGGGACAGGTATTTACGAGCAGTACTTC